These 2 T cell receptor beta chains were sequenced from one sample in a study of T cell responses to AZD1222 COVID-19 vaccine. Assay used: immunoSEQ multiplex PCR; TCRdb lists only in-frame clones, some missing. This sample has about 77,000 clones, with under 95% found just once. The specimen comprised peripheral blood, sampled 28 days after the second AZD1222 dose. These receptors originate from an adult who received the AZD1222 COVID-19 vaccine.

V and J are TRBV10-3 and TRBJ1-2; TRBD1 aligns across 9 bases. Trimming at V came to 4 bases and at J to 4 bases, leaving 10 bases not matched to a gene. This CDR3 comprises 16 residues. CDR1 ENHRY and CDR2 SYGVKD come from the germline V gene. The CDR3 spells CAISATGQGSIYGYTF. In nucleotides, the CDR3 is TGTGCCATCAGTGCCACAGGACAGGGGTCCATCTATGGCTACACCTTC.

In DNA form, the CDR3 reads TGTGCCAGTAGTATAGGACACACAGATACGCAGTATTTT. It is translated as CASSIGHTDTQYF. J is TRBJ2-3 and V is TRBV19; no reliable D call. The germline V gene has CDR1 LNHDA and CDR2 SQIVND (reference sequence). The CDR3 totals 13 residues. V was cut by 1 base and J by 2 bases, with 4 bases left in between.